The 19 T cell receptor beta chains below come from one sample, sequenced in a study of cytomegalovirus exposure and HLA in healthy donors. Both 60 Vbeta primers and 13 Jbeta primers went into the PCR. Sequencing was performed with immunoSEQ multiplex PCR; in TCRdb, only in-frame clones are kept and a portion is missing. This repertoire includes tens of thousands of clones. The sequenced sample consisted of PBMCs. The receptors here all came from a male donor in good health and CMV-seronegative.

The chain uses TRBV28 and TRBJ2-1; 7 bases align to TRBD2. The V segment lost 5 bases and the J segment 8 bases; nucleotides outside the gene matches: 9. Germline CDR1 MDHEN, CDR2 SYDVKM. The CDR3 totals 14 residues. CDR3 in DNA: TGTGCCAGCAGTAAACGGACTAGAATCGATGAGCAGTTCTTC. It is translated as CASSKRTRIDEQFF.

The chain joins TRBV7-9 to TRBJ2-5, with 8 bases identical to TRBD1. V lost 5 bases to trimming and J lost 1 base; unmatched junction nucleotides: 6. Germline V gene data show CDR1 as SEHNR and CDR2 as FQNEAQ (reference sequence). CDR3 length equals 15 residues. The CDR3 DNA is TGTGCCAGCAGCCGACAGGGGCGAACCCAAGAGACCCAGTACTTC. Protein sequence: CASSRQGRTQETQYF.

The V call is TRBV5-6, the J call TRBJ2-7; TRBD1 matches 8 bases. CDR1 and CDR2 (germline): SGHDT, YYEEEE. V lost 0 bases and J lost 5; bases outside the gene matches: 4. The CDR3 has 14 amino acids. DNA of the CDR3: TGTGCCAGCAGCTTGGACAGGGGGACAAACGAGCAGTACTTC. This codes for CASSLDRGTNEQYF. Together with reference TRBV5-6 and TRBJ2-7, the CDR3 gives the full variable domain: DAGVTQSPTHLIKTRGQQVTLRCSPKSGHDTVSWYQQALGQGPQFIFQYYEEEERQRGNFPDRFSGHQFPNYSSELNVNALLLGDSALYLCASSLDRGTNEQYFGPGTRLTVT.

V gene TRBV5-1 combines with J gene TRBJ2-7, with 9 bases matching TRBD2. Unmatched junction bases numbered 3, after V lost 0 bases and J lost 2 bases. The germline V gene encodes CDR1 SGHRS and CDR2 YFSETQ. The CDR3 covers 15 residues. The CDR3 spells CASSLGLAGPYEQYF. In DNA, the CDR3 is TGCGCCAGCAGCTTGGGTCTAGCGGGACCCTACGAGCAGTACTTC.

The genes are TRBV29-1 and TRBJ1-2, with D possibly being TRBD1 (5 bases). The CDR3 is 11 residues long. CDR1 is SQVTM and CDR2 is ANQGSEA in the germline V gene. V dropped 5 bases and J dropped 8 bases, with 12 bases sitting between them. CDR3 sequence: CSVIGEDGYTF. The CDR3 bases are TGCAGCGTTATAGGGGAGGACGGCTACACCTTC.

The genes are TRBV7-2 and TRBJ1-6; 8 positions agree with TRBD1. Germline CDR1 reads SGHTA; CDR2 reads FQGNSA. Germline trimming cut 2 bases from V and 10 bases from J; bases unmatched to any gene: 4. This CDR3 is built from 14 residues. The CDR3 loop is CASSLQGAGSPLHF. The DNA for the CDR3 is TGTGCCAGCAGCTTACAGGGGGCTGGATCACCCCTCCACTTT. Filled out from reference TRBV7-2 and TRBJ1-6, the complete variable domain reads GAGVSQSPSNKVTEKGKDVELRCDPISGHTALYWYRQSLGQGLEFLIYFQGNSAPDKSGLPSDRFSAERTGGSVSTLTIQRTQQEDSAVYLCASSLQGAGSPLHFGNGTRLTVT.

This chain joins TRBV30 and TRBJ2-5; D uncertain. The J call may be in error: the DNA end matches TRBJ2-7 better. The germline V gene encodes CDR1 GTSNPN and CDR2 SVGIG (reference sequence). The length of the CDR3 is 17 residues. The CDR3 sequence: CAWSVPSPPTGSYEQYF. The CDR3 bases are TGTGCCTGGAGTGTACCCTCACCTCCGACTGGTTCCTACGAGCAGTACTTC.

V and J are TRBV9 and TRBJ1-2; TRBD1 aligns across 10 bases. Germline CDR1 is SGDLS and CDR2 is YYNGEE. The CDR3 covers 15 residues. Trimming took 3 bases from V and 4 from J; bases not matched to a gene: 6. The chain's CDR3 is CASSAYGTGVYGYTF. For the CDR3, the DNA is TGTGCCAGCAGCGCCTACGGGACAGGGGTCTATGGCTACACCTTC.

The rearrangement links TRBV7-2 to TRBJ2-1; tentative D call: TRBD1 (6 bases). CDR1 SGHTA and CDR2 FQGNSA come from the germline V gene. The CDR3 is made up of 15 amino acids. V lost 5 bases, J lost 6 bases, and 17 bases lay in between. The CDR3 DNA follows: TGTGCCAGCAGCCGTCCCGGGACACGATCCAATGAGCAGTTCTTC. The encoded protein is CASSRPGTRSNEQFF.

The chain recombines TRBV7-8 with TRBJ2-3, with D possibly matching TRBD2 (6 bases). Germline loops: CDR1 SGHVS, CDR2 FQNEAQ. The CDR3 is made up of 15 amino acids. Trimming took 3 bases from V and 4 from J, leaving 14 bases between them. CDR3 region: CASSFPGGAADTQYF. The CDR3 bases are TGTGCCAGCAGCTTTCCCGGGGGTGCTGCAGATACGCAGTATTTT. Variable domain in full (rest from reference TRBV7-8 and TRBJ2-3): GAGVSQSPRYKVAKRGQDVALRCDPISGHVSLFWYQQALGQGPEFLTYFQNEAQLDKSGLPSDRFFAERPEGSVSTLKIQRTQQEDSAVYLCASSFPGGAADTQYFGPGTRLTVL.

This CDR3 reads CASSYQGQAAGGYTF. As DNA, the CDR3 is TGTGCCAGCAGTTACCAGGGACAGGCAGCAGGAGGCTACACCTTC. This chain links TRBV6-5 with TRBJ1-2, with 8 bases lining up with TRBD1. CDR1 is MNHEY and CDR2 is SVGAGI in the germline V gene. The junction had 10 bases not matched to a gene; V was cut back by 2 bases and J by 8 bases. The length of the CDR3 is 15 residues.

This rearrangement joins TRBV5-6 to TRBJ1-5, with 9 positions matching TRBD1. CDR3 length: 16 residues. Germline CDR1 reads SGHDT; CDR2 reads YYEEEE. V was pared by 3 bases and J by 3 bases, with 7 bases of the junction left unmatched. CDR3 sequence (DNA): TGTGCCAGCAGCTGGGGGGGACAGGGCTACAATCAGCCCCAGCATTTT. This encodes CASSWGGQGYNQPQHF.

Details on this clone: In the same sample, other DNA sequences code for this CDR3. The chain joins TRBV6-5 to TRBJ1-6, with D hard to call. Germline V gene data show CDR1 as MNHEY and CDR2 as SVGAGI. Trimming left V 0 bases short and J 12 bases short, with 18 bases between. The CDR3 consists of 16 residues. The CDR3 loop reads CASSYSIGSLTLPLHF. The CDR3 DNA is TGTGCCAGCAGTTACTCGATCGGAAGTTTGACTTTACCCCTCCACTTT.

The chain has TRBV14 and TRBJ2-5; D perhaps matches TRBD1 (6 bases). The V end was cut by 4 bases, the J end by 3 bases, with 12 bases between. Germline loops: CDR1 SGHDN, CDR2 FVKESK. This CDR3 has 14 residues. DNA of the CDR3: TGTGCCAGCAGCCGTCAGGGGTGGGAAGAGACCCAGTACTTC. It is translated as CASSRQGWEETQYF. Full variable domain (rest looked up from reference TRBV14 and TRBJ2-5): EAGVTQFPSHSVIEKGQTVTLRCDPISGHDNLYWYRRVMGKEIKFLLHFVKESKQDESGMPNNRFLAERTGGTYSTLKVQPAELEDSGVYFCASSRQGWEETQYFGPGTRLLVL.

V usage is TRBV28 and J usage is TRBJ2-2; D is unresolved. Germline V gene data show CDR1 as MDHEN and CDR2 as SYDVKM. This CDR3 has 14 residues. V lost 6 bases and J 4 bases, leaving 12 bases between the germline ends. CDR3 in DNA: TGTGCCAGCAGCCCACCACAGCTCACCGGGGAGCTGTTTTTT. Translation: CASSPPQLTGELFF.

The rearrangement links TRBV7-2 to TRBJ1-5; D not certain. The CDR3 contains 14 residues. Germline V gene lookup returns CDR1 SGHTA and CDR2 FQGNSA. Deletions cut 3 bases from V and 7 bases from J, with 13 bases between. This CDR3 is CASSFREGGQPQHF. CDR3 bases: TGTGCCAGCAGCTTCCGAGAGGGAGGCCAGCCCCAGCATTTT. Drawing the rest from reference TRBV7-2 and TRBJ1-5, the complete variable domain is GAGVSQSPSNKVTEKGKDVELRCDPISGHTALYWYRQSLGQGLEFLIYFQGNSAPDKSGLPSDRFSAERTGGSVSTLTIQRTQQEDSAVYLCASSFREGGQPQHFGDGTRLSIL.

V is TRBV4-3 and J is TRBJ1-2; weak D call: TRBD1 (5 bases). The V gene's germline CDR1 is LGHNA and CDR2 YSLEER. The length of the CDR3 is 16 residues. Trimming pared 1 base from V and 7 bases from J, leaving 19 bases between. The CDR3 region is CASSQGPTVNRPGYTF. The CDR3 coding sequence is TGCGCCAGCAGCCAAGGTCCGACAGTCAACCGACCTGGCTACACCTTC.

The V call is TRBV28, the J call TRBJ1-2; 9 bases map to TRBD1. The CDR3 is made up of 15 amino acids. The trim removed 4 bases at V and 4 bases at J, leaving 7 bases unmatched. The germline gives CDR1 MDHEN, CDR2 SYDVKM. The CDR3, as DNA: TGTGCCAGCAGTTCTACAGGGGGCCGAATCTATGGCTACACCTTC. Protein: CASSSTGGRIYGYTF.

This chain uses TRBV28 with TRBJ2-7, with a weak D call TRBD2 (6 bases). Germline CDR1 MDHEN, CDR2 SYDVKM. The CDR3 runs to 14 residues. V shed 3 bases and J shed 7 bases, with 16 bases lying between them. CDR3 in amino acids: CASSFGGLIGEQYF. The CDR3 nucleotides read TGTGCCAGCAGTTTCGGGGGTCTCATCGGGGAGCAGTACTTC.